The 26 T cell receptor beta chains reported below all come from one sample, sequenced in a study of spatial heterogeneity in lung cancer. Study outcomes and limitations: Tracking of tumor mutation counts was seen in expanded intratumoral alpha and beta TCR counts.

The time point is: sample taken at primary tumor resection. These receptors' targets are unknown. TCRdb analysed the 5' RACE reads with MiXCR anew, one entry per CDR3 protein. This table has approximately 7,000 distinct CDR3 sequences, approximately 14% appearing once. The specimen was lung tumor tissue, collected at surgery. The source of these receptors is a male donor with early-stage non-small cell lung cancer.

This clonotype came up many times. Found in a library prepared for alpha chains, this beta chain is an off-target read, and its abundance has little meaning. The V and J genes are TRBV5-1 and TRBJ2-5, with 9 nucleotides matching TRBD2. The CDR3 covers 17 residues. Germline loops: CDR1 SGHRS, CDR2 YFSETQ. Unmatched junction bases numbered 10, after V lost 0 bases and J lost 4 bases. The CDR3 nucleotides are TGCGCCAGCAGCTTGGAAGGGCTAGCGGGACGGGGAGAGACCCAGTACTTC. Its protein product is CASSLEGLAGRGETQYF. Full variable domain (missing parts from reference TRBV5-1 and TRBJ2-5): KAGVTQTPRYLIKTRGQQVTLSCSPISGHRSVSWYQQTPGQGLQFLFEYFSETQRNKGNFPGRFSGRQFSNSRSEMNVSTLELGDSALYLCASSLEGLAGRGETQYFGPGTRLLVL.

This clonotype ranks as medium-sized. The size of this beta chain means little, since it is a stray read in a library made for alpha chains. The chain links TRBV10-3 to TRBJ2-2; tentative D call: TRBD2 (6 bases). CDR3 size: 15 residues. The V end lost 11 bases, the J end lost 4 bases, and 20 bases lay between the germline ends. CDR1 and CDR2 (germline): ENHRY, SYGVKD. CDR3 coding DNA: TGTGCCGCCGGCAATGTCCCCGGGGGCACCGGGGAGCTGTTTTTT. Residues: CAAGNVPGGTGELFF.

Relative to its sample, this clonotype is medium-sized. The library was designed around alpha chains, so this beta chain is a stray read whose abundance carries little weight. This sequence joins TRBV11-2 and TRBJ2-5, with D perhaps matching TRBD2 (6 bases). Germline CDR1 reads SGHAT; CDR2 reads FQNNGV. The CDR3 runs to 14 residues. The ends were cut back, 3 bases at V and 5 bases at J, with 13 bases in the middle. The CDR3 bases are TGTGCCAGCAGCTTCATCGGTGGAGGGGAGACCCAGTACTTC. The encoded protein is CASSFIGGGETQYF.

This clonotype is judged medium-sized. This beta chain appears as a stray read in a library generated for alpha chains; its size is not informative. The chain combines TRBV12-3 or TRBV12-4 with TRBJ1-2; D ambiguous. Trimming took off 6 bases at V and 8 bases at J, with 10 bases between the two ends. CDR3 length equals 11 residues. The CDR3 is CASSQLKGYTF. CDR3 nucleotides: TGTGCCAGCAGCCAGCTGAAGGGCTACACCTTC.

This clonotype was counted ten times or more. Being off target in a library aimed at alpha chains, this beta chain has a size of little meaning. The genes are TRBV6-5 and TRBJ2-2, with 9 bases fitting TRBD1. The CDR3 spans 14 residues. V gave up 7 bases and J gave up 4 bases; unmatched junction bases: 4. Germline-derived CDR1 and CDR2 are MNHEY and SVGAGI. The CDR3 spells CASTRDRVTGELFF. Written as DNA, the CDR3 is TGTGCCAGCACCCGGGACAGGGTCACCGGGGAGCTGTTTTTT.

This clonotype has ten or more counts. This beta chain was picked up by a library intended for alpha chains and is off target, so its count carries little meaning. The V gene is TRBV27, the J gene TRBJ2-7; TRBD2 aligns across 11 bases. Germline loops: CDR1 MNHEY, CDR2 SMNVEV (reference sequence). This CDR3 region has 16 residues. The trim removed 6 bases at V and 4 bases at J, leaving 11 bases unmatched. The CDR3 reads CASSSPPTSGSYEQYF. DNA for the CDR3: TGTGCCAGCAGCAGCCCCCCCACTAGCGGGAGTTACGAGCAGTACTTC.

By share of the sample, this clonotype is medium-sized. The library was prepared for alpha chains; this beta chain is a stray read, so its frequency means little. The CDR3 coding sequence is TGTGCCAGCAGTCCCCCCTTGGGACTAGGAGGGATGGGCTCCTACAATGAGCAGTTCTTC. Residues: CASSPPLGLGGMGSYNEQFF. This chain connects TRBV12-3 or TRBV12-4 to TRBJ2-1, with 8 bases identical to TRBD2. V shed 5 bases and J 0 bases; nucleotides not matched to a gene: 18. The CDR3 runs to 20 residues.

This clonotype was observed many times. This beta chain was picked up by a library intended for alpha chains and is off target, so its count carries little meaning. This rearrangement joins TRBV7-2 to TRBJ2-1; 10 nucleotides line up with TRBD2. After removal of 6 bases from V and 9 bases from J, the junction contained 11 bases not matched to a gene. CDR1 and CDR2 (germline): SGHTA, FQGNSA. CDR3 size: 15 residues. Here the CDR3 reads CASRQSPSGGGEQFF. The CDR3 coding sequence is TGTGCCAGCAGACAAAGCCCTAGCGGGGGAGGTGAGCAGTTCTTC.

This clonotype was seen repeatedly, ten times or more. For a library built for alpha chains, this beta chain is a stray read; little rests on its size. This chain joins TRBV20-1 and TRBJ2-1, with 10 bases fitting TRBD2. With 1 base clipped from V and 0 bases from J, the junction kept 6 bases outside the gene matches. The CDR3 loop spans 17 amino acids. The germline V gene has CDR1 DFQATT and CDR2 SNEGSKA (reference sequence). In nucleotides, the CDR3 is TGCAGTGCTAGAGGGAATCTAGCGGGGGCCTCCTACAATGAGCAGTTCTTC. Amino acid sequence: CSARGNLAGASYNEQFF.

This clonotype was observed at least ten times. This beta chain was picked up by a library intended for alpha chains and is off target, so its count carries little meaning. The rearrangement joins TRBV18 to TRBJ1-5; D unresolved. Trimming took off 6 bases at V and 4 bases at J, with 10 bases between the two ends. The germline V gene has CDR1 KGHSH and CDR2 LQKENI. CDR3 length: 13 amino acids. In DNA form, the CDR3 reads TGTGCCAGCTCTTTTTCAGGAAATCAGCCCCAGCATTTT. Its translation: CASSFSGNQPQHF.

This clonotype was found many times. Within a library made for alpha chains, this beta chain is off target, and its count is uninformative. CDR3 loop: CASSASGVGELFF. CDR3 DNA: TGTGCCAGCAGCGCCTCAGGGGTCGGGGAGCTGTTTTTT. V and J are TRBV9 and TRBJ2-2, with D possibly TRBD1 on 6 matching bases. Germline V gene sequence: CDR1 SGDLS, CDR2 YYNGEE. This CDR3 is built from 13 residues. Trimming took off 3 bases at V and 7 bases at J, with 10 bases between the two ends.

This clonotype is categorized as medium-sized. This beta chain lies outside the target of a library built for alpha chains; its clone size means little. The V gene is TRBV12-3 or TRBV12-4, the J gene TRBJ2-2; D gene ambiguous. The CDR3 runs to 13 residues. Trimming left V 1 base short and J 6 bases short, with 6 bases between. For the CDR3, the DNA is TGTGCCAGCAGTTTAGGGCAAGCCGGGGAGCTGTTTTTT. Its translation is CASSLGQAGELFF.

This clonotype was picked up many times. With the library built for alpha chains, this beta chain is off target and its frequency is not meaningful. The CDR3 sequence: CASSRDRGSYPFF. The CDR3, as DNA: TGTGCCAGCAGCCGGGACAGGGGGTCGTATCCTTTCTTT. The chain couples TRBV6-5 to TRBJ1-1; TRBD1 aligns across 11 bases. V trimming: 6 bases; J trimming: 12 bases; junction bases outside the gene matches: 9. The CDR3 has 13 amino acids. Germline V gene lookup returns CDR1 MNHEY and CDR2 SVGAGI.

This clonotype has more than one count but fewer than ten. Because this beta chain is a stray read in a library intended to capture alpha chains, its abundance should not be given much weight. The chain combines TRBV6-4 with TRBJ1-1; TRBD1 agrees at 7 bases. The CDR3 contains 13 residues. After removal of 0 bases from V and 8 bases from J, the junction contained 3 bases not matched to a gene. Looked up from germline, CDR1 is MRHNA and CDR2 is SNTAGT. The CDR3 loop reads CASSDSETGEAFF. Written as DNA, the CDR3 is TGTGCCAGCAGTGACTCAGAGACAGGGGAAGCTTTCTTT.

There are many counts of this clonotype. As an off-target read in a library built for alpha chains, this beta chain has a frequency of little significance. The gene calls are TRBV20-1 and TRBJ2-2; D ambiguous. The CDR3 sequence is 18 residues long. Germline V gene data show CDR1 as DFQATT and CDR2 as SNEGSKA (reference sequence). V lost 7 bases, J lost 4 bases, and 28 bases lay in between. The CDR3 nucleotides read TGCAGTGTATGGAAAGGCGTCGGCCAGTTTTCTATCACCGGGGAGCTGTTTTTT. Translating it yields CSVWKGVGQFSITGELFF.

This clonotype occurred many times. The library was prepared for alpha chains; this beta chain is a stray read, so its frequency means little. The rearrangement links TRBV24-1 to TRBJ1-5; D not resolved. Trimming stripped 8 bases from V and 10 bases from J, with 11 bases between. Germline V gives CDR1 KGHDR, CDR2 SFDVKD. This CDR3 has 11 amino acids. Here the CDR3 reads CATTRMIPQHF. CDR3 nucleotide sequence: TGTGCCACCACCCGAATGATTCCCCAGCATTTT.

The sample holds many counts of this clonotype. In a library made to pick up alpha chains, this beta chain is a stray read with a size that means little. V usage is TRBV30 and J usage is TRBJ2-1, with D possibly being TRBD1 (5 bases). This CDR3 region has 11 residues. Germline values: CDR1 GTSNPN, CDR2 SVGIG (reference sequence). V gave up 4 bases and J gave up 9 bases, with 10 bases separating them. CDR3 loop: CAWTRVGEQFF. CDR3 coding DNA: TGTGCCTGGACCAGGGTCGGTGAGCAGTTCTTC.

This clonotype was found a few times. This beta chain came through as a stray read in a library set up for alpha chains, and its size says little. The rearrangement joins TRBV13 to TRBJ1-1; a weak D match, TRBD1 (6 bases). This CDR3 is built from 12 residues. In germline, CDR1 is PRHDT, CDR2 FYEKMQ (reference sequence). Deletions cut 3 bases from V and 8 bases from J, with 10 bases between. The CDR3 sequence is CASSFGQLEAFF. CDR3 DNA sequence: TGTGCCAGCAGCTTCGGACAGCTGGAAGCTTTCTTT.

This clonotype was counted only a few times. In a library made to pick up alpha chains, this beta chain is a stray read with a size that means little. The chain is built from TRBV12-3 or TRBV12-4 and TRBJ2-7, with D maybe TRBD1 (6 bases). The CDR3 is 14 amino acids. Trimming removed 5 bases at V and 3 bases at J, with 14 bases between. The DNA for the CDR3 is TGTGCCAGCAGTACGGGGACACGTCACTACGAGCAGTACTTC. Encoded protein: CASSTGTRHYEQYF.

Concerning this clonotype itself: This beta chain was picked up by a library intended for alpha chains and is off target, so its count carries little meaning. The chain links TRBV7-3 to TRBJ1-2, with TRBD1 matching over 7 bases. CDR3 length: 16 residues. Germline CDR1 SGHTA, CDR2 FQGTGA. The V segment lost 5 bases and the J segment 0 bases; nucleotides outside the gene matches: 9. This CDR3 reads CASSPGGGMTNYGYTF. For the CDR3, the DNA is TGTGCCAGCAGCCCAGGAGGGGGCATGACTAACTATGGCTACACCTTC.

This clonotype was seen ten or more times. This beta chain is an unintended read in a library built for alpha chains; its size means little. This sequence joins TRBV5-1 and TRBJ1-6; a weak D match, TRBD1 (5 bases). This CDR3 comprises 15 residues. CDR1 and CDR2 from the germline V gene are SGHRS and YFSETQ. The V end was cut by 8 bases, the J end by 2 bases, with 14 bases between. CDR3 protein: CASSAGDPYNSPLHF. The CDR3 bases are TGCGCCAGTTCGGCGGGGGATCCCTATAATTCACCCCTCCACTTT.

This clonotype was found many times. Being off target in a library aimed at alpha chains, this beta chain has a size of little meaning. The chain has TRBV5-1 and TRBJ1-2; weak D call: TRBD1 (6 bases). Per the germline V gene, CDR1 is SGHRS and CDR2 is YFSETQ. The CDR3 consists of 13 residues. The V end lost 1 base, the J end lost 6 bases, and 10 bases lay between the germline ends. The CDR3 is CASSLTGLNGYTF. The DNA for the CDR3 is TGCGCCAGCAGCTTGACAGGGTTGAATGGCTACACCTTC.

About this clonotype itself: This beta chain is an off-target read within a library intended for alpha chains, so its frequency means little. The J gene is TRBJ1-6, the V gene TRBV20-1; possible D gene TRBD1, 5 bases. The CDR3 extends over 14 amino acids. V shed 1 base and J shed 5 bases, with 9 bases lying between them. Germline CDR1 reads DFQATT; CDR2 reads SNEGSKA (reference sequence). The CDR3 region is CSARGQNHNSPLHF. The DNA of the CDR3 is TGCAGTGCTAGAGGACAGAACCATAATTCACCCCTCCACTTT.

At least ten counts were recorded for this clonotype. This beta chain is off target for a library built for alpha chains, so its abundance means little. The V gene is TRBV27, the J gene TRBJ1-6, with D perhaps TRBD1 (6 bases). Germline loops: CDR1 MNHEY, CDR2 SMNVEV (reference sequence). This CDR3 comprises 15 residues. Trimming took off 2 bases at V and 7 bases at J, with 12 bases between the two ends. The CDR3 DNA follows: TGTGCCAGCAGTTTAAAAGGGGGAAGGAATTCACCCCTCCACTTT. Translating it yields CASSLKGGRNSPLHF.

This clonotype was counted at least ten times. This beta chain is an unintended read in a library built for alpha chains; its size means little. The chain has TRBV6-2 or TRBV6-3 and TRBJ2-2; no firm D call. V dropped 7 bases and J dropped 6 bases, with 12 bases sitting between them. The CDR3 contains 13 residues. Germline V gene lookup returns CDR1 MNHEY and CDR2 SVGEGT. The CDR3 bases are TGTGCCAGCATCAAAACCCACCCCGGGGAGCTGTTTTTT. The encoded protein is CASIKTHPGELFF.

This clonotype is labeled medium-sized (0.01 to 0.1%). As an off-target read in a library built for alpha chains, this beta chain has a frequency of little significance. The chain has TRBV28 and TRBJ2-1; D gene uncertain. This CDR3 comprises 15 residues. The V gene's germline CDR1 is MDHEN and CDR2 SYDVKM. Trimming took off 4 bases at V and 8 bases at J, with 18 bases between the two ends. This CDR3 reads CASSSPRPPYDEQFF. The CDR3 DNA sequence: TGTGCCAGCAGTTCCCCGCGACCTCCGTACGATGAGCAGTTCTTC. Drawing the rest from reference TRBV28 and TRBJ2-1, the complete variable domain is DVKVTQSSRYLVKRTGEKVFLECVQDMDHENMFWYRQDPGLGLRLIYFSYDVKMKEKGDIPEGYSVSREKKERFSLILESASTNQTSMYLCASSSPRPPYDEQFFGPGTRLTVL.